This T cell receptor (beta chain) is from a study of human T cells and chemical hapten exposure. Study in general: TCR yield per sample varied, mainly due to pooled library volumes.

TCRdb reprocessed the RACE reads with MiXCR, giving one entry per CDR3 protein. The table lists 50,000 or so distinct CDR3 sequences, 9.5% to 12% of them singletons. V gave up 5 bases and J gave up 3 bases, with 14 bases separating them. Germline CDR1 MNHEY, CDR2 SMNVEV (reference sequence). The CDR3 loop spans 14 amino acids. Time point described: patch test 1, 2 weeks after DPC sensitization. As for treatment: therapeutic diphenylcyclopropenone sensitization with weekly scalp DPC. Total RNA was isolated from unfractionated whole blood. This clonotype has a count of ten or more. This sequence originates from a middle-aged woman with alopecia areata. Some clones in this sample may be carry-over from other donors' samples. The source material was whole blood, sampled in connection with sensitization to the hapten diphenylcyclopropenone (DPC). The chain joins TRBV27 to TRBJ2-7; D remains ambiguous. CDR3 loop: CASSAPGRLYEQYF. In DNA, the CDR3 is TGTGCCAGCAGTGCCCCCGGTCGACTCTACGAGCAGTACTTC.